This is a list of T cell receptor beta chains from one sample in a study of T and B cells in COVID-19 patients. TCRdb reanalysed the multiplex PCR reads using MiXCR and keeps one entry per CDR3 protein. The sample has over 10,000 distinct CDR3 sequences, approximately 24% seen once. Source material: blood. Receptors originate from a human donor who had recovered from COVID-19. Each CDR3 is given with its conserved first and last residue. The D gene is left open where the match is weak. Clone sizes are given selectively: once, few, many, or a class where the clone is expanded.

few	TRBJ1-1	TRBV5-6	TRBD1	CASSLPGQGMTTEAFF	TGTGCCAGCAGCTTACCGGGACAGGGAATGACCACTGAAGCTTTCTTT
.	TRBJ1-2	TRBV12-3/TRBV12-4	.	CASSSRREGDGYTF	TGTGCCAGCAGTTCCCGTAGGGAGGGCGATGGCTACACCTTC
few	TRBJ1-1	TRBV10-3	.	CAIRGIAEAFF	TGTGCCATCAGGGGGATCGCTGAAGCTTTCTTT
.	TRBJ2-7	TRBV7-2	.	CASSEQGEIPYEQYF	TGTGCCAGCAGTGAGCAGGGAGAGATTCCCTACGAGCAGTACTTC
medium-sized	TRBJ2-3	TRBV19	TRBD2	CASSKERGGHHTQYF	TGTGCCAGTAGTAAGGAGCGGGGGGGCCACCATACGCAGTATTTT
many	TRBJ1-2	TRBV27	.	CASSLSAGFYGYTF	TGTGCCAGCAGTTTATCGGCGGGGTTCTATGGCTACACCTTC
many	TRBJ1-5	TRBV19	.	CASSPDRFNQPQHF	TGTGCCAGTAGTCCGGACAGATTCAATCAGCCCCAGCATTTT
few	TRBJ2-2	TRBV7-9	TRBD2	CASTAPRGGENTGELFF	TGTGCCAGCACGGCCCCCCGGGGGGGGGAGAACACCGGGGAGCTGTTTTTT
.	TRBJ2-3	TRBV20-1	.	CSARDREGVGHTQYF	TGCAGTGCTAGAGATCGGGAAGGGGTAGGACATACGCAGTATTTT
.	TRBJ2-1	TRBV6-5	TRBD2	CASNSGTSGSNEQFF	TGTGCCAGCAATTCCGGGACTAGCGGGAGCAATGAGCAGTTCTTC
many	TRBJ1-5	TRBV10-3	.	CAISTRDASNQPQHF	TGTGCCATCAGCACACGAGATGCTAGCAATCAGCCCCAGCATTTT
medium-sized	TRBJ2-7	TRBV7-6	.	CASSLRSAEQYF	TGTGCCAGCAGCCTTAGATCAGCCGAGCAGTACTTC
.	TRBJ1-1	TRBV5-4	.	CASSPNRENTEAFF	TGTGCCAGCAGCCCCAACAGGGAGAACACTGAAGCTTTCTTT
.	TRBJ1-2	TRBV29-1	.	CSVYGGRFIGYTF	TGCAGCGTTTATGGGGGGCGCTTCATAGGCTACACCTTC
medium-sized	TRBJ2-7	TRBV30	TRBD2	CAWSAPGGVYEQYF	TGTGCCTGGAGTGCCCCGGGGGGGGTTTACGAGCAGTACTTC
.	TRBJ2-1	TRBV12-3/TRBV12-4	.	CASRSDLGAYNEQFF	TGTGCCAGCAGATCGGACCTAGGGGCCTACAATGAGCAGTTCTTC
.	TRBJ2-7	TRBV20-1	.	CSARDRRGYEQYF	TGCAGTGCTAGAGATCGTAGAGGCTACGAGCAGTACTTC
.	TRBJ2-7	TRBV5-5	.	CASSPSTLVSYEQYF	TGCGCCAGCAGCCCTAGCACTCTGGTCTCCTACGAGCAGTACTTC
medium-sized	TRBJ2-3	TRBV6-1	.	CASCRLVGGTDTQYF	TGTGCCAGCTGCCGACTAGTTGGGGGGACAGATACGCAGTATTTT
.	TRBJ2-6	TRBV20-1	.	CSAPDRTLSGANVLTF	TGCAGTGCCCCGGACAGAACCCTCTCTGGGGCCAACGTCCTGACTTTC
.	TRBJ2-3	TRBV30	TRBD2	CAWSWTGGGTDTQYF	TGTGCCTGGAGTTGGACGGGAGGGGGCACAGATACGCAGTATTTT
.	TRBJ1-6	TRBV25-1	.	CASSVGTLYNSPLHF	TGTGCCAGCAGTGTGGGGACCCTTTATAATTCACCCCTCCACTTT
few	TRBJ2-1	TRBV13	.	CASSLLVSREVQFF	TGTGCCAGCAGCTTATTAGTTTCACGAGAGGTGCAGTTCTTC
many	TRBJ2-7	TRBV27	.	CASSLKRWGNEQTPAEQYF	TGTGCCAGCAGTTTAAAGAGGTGGGGTAACGAACAAACGCCCGCCGAGCAGTACTTC
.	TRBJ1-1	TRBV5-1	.	CASSLGTAMNTEAFF	TGCGCCAGCAGCTTGGGGACAGCGATGAACACTGAAGCTTTCTTT
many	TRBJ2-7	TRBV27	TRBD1	CASSSRDRGNPFGQYF	TGTGCCAGCAGTTCCCGGGACAGGGGGAACCCTTTTGGGCAGTACTTC
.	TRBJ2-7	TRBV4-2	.	CASSQEGGSEQYF	TGCGCCAGCAGCCAAGAAGGGGGGAGCGAGCAGTACTTC
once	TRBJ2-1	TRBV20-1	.	CSARPGGGRRYYEQFF	TGCAGTGCTAGGCCGGGGGGCGGACGGCGTTATTATGAGCAGTTCTTC
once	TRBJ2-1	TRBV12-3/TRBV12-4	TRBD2	CASRYDGTRGSYNEQFF	TGTGCCAGCAGGTATGACGGGACTAGAGGGAGCTACAATGAGCAGTTCTTC
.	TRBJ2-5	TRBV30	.	CAWSQSQETQYF	TGTGCCTGGAGCCAGAGTCAAGAGACCCAGTACTTC
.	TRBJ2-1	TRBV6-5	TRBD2	CASRPSSGGGGNEQFF	TGTGCCAGCAGGCCATCTAGCGGGGGGGGGGGCAATGAGCAGTTCTTC
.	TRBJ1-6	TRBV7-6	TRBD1	CASSARQGPNSPLHF	TGTGCCAGCAGCGCGCGACAGGGACCTAATTCACCCCTCCACTTT
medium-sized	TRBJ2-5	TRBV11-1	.	CASSLKETQYF	TGTGCCAGCAGCTTAAAAGAGACCCAGTACTTC
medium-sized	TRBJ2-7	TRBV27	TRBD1	CASSLLAGGYEQYF	TGTGCCAGCAGTTTATTGGCAGGGGGCTACGAGCAGTACTTC
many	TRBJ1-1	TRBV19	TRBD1	CASSQGGPYGTEAFF	TGTGCCAGTAGTCAGGGGGGCCCTTATGGGACTGAAGCTTTCTTT
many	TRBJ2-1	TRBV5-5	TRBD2	CASSLEPGLAGVDEQFF	TGTGCCAGCAGCTTAGAGCCGGGACTAGCGGGAGTCGATGAGCAGTTCTTC
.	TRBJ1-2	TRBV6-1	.	CASRGLSVGSTF	TGTGCCAGCAGGGGACTCTCCGTGGGCTCCACCTTC
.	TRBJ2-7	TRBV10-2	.	CASSDYWYEQYF	TGCGCCAGCAGTGATTATTGGTACGAGCAGTACTTC
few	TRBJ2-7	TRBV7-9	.	CASSLGKGVLDEQYF	TGTGCCAGCAGCTTAGGGAAGGGGGTACTTGACGAGCAGTACTTC
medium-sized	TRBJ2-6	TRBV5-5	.	CASSLLTSGANVLTF	TGTGCCAGCAGCTTACTCACCTCTGGGGCCAACGTCCTGACTTTC
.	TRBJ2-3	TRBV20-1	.	CSASGRVGTDTQYF	TGCAGTGCAAGCGGGCGGGTCGGCACAGATACGCAGTATTTT
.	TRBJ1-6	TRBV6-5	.	CASSSTGEFYNSPLHF	TGTGCCAGTTCATCGACAGGAGAATTCTATAATTCACCCCTCCACTTT
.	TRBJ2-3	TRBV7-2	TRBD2	CASSLVAGTDTQYF	TGTGCCAGCAGCTTAGTAGCGGGAACAGATACGCAGTATTTT
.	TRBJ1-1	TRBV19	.	CASRQTGNTEAFF	TGTGCCAGTAGACAGACAGGCAACACTGAAGCTTTCTTT
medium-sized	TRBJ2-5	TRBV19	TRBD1	CASSYQGAGETQYF	TGTGCCAGTAGCTACCAGGGGGCAGGGGAGACCCAGTACTTC
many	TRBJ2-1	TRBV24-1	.	CATSDFNSDEQFF	TGTGCCACCAGTGATTTCAATTCTGATGAGCAGTTCTTC
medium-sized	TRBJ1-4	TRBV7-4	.	CASSLVLVRGGRDNEKLFF	TGTGCCAGCAGCTTAGTCCTGGTTCGGGGAGGCCGGGACAATGAAAAACTGTTTTTT
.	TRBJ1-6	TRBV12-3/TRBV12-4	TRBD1	CASSLQTGFYNSPLHF	TGTGCCAGCAGTCTACAGACAGGGTTCTATAATTCACCCCTCCACTTT
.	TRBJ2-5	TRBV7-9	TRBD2	CASSPAGGNQYF	TGTGCCAGCAGCCCAGCCGGGGGGAACCAGTACTTC
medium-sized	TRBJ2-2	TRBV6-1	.	CASAGGDDTGELFF	TGTGCCAGTGCTGGAGGGGACGACACCGGGGAGCTGTTTTTT
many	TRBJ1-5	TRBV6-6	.	CASRPMDSNQPQHF	TGTGCCAGCAGACCCATGGATAGCAATCAGCCCCAGCATTTT
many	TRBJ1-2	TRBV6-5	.	CASSSGPVYGYTF	TGTGCCAGCAGCTCTGGGCCAGTCTATGGCTACACCTTC
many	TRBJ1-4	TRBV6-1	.	CASSERGLANEKLFF	TGTGCCAGCAGTGAGCGCGGGTTAGCTAATGAAAAACTGTTTTTT
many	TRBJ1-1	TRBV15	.	CATSRSALSLHEAFF	TGTGCCACCAGCAGATCCGCGTTAAGCCTTCATGAAGCTTTCTTT
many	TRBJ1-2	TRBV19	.	CASSIEGAGYGYTF	TGTGCCAGTAGTATAGAAGGGGCCGGCTATGGCTACACCTTC
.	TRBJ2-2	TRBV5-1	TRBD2	CASSLLAGGTGELFF	TGCGCCAGCAGCTTACTAGCGGGAGGGACCGGGGAGCTGTTTTTT
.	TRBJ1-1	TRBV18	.	CASSPQIENTEAFF	TGTGCCAGCTCACCGCAGATCGAGAACACTGAAGCTTTCTTT
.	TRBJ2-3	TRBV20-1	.	CSASPPFIDTQYF	TGCAGTGCTAGTCCTCCCTTCATAGATACGCAGTATTTT
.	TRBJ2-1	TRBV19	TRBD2	CATPGTSGVSYNEQFF	TGTGCCACCCCGGGGACTAGCGGGGTCTCCTACAATGAGCAGTTCTTC